Sequencing of this TCR beta chain was carried out in a study of blood T cell repertoires in COVID-19. V dropped 5 bases and J dropped 4; count of bases not matched to a gene: 4. Germline V gene data show CDR1 as SGHRS and CDR2 as YFSETQ. This CDR3 comprises 13 residues. Source study methods: Amplified reference gene primers provided the basis for estimating nucleated cell counts. The data were produced by immunoSEQ multiplex PCR, yet TCRdb's version contains in-frame clones alone and is incomplete. V and J calls plus clone size are reproduced from that table; the DNA served to infer D and trimming. The repertoire holds just under 75,000 clones, with roughly 84% as singletons.

The rearrangement uses TRBV5-1 and TRBJ2-7, with 9 bases fitting TRBD2. The sample taken for sequencing was peripheral blood. The sequence came from a man at least 80 years old with active or convalescent COVID-19. The CDR3 protein is CASRASGGYEQYF. For the CDR3, the DNA is TGCGCCAGCAGGGCAAGCGGGGGGTACGAGCAGTACTTC.